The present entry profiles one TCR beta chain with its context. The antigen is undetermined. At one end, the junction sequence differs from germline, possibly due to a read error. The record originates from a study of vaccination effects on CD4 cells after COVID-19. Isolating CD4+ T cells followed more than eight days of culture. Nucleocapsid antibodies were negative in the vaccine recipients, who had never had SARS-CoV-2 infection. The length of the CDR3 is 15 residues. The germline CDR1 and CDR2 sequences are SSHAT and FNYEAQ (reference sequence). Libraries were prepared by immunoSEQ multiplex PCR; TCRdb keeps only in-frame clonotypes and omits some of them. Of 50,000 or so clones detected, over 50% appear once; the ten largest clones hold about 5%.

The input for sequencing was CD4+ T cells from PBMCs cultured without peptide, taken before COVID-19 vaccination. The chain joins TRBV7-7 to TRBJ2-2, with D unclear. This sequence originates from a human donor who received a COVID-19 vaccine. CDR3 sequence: CASSLASGVGGELFF. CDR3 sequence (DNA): TGTGCTAGCAGCTTAGCCTCGGGCGTAGGCGGGGAGCTGTTTTTT.